The entry that follows covers one T cell receptor beta chain sequence. This sample was taken from a study of cytomegalovirus exposure and HLA in healthy donors. The PCR contained 60 Vbeta and 13 Jbeta primers. Generated by immunoSEQ multiplex PCR, the TCRdb table keeps only in-frame clones and is missing some. Of 150,000 to 200,000 clones detected, just under 80% appear once; the ten largest clones hold about 3%. The CDR3 consists of 16 residues. J lost 5 bases, V lost 0 bases, and 7 bases had no gene match. Per the germline V gene, CDR1 is SGHRS and CDR2 is YFSETQ. The chain links TRBV5-1 to TRBJ2-5; 10 positions match TRBD1. The receptor was isolated from a female donor in good health and CMV-seronegative. The sequenced sample was PBMCs. The CDR3 sequence: CASSLDYAGQGETQYF. The CDR3 DNA reads TGCGCCAGCAGCTTGGATTATGCGGGACAGGGGGAGACCCAGTACTTC.